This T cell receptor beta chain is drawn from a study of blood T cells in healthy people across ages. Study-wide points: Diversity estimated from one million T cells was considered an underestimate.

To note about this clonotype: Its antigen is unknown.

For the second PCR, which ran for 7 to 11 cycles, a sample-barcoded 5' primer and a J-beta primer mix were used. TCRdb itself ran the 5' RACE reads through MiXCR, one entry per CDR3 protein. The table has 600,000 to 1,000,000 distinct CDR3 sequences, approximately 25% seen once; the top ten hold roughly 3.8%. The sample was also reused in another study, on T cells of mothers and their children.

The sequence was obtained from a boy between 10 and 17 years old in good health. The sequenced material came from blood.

CDR3 amino acids: CASRRSQGQETQYF. The CDR3 DNA sequence: TGTGCCAGCAGACGGAGCCAGGGTCAAGAGACCCAGTACTTC. This chain links TRBV12-3 or TRBV12-4 with TRBJ2-5, with D tentatively TRBD1 (5 bases). Trimming took 6 bases from V and 2 from J, leaving 13 bases between them. The CDR3 is made up of 14 amino acids.